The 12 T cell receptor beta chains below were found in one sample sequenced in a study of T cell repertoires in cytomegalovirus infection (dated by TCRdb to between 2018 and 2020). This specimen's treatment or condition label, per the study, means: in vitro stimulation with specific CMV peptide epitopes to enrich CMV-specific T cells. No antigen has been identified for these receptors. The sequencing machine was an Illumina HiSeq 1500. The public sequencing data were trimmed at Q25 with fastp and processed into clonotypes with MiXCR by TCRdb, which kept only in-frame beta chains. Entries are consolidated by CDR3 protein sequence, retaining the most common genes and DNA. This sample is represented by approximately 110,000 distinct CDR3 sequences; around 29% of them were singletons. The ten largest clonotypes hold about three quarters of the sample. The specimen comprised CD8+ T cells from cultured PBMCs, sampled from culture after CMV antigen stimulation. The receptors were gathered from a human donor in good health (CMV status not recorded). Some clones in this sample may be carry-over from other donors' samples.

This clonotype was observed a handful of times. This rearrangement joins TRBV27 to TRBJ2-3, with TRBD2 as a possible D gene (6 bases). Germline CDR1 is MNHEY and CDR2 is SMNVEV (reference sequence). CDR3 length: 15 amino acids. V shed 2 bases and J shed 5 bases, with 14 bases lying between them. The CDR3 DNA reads TGTGCCAGCAGTTTAGCGGCGGGGTCAGGAGATACGCAGTATTTT. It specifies CASSLAAGSGDTQYF.

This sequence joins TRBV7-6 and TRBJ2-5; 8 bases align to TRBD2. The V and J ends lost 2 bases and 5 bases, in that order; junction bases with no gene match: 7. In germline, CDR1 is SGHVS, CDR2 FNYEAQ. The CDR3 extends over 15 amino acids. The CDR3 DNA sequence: TGTGCCAGCAGCTTATTTGCGGGGGGAGGGGAGACCCAGTACTTC. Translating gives CASSLFAGGGETQYF.

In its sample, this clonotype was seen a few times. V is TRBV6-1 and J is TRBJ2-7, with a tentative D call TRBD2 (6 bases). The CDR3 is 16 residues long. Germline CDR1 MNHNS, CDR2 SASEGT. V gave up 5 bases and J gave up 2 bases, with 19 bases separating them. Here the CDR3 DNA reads TGTGCCAGCAGTTCCCCCTGGGGGGAAACCGCCTACGAGCAGTACTTC. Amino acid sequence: CASSSPWGETAYEQYF.

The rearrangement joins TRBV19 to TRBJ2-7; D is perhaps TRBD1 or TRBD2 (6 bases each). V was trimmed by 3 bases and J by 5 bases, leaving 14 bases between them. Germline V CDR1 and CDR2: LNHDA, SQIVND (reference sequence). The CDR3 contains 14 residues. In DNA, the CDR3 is TGTGCCAGTAGTATCGGACAGCGCGGGAACGAGCAGTACTTC. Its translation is CASSIGQRGNEQYF.

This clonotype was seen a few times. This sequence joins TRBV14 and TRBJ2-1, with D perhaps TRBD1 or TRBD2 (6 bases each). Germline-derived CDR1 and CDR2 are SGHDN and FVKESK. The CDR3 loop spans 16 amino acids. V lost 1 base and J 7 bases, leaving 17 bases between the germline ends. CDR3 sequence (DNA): TGTGCCAGCAGCCAAGTATGGGGGGCGCGTATAAATGAGCAGTTCTTC. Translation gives CASSQVWGARINEQFF.

The CDR3 DNA is TGTGCCAGCAGCTTAGATCCAGGCCTCTATGGCTACACCTTC. It encodes CASSLDPGLYGYTF. The chain recombines TRBV11-2 with TRBJ1-2, with D unclear. Germline V gene sequence: CDR1 SGHAT, CDR2 FQNNGV. The CDR3 totals 14 residues. The V end was cut by 0 bases, the J end by 4 bases, with 9 bases between.

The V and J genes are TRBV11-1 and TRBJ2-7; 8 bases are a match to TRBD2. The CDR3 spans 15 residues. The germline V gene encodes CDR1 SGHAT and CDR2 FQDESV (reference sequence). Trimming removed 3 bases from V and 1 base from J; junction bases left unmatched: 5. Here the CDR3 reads CASSFSAGESYEQYF. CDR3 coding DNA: TGTGCCAGCAGCTTTTCAGCGGGGGAGTCCTACGAGCAGTACTTC.

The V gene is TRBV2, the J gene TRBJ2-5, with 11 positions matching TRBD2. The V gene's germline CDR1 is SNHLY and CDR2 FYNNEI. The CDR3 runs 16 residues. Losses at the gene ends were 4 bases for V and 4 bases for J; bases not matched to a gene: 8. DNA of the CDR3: TGTGCCAGCAGTGCAGTCCTAGCGGGGGGATTAGAGACCCAGTACTTC. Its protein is CASSAVLAGGLETQYF.

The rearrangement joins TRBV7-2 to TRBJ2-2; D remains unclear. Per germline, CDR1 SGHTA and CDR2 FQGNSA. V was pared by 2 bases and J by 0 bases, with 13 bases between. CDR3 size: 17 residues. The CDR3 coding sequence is TGTGCCAGCAGCTTACCGATGAGCAGGCCGAACACCGGGGAGCTGTTTTTT. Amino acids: CASSLPMSRPNTGELFF. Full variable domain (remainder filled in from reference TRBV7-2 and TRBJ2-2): GAGVSQSPSNKVTEKGKDVELRCDPISGHTALYWYRQSLGQGLEFLIYFQGNSAPDKSGLPSDRFSAERTGGSVSTLTIQRTQQEDSAVYLCASSLPMSRPNTGELFFGEGSRLTVL.

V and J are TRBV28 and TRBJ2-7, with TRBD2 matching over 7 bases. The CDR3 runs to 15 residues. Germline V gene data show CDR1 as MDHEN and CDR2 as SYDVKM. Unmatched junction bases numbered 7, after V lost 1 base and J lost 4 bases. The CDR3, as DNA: TGTGCCAGCAGTTTATTTGGGGGGGGGGAATACGAGCAGTACTTC. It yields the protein CASSLFGGGEYEQYF.

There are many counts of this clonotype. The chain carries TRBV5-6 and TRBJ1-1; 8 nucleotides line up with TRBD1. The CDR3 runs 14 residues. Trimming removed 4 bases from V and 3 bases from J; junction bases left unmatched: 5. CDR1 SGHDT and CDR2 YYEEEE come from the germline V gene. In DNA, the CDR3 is TGTGCCAGCAGCGAGGACAGGGAGTACACTGAAGCTTTCTTT. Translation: CASSEDREYTEAFF. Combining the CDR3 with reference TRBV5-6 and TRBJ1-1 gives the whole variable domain DAGVTQSPTHLIKTRGQQVTLRCSPKSGHDTVSWYQQALGQGPQFIFQYYEEEERQRGNFPDRFSGHQFPNYSSELNVNALLLGDSALYLCASSEDREYTEAFFGQGTRLTVV.

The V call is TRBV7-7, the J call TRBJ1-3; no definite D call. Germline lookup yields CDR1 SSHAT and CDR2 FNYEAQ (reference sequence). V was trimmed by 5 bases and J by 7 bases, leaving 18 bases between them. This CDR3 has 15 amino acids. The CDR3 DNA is TGTGCCAGCAGCCCCCACAGACCCCGTCCGAACACCATATATTTT. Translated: CASSPHRPRPNTIYF.